The present entry profiles one T cell receptor beta chain with its context. The protocol was immunoSEQ multiplex PCR, while the TCRdb copy is restricted to in-frame clones and leaves out a portion. The sample has 200,000 to 300,000 clones; about 90% are singletons. This sample is drawn from a study of blood T cell repertoires in COVID-19. Overall study context: Acute and convalescent COVID-19 samples came from the United States, Italy and Spain.

This TCR was recovered from a man aged 30 to 39 with COVID-19, enrolled during active disease. Specimen: peripheral blood.

The CDR3: CASRLLPGTGFTGANVLTF. The CDR3 bases are TGTGCCAGCAGGCTCTTACCAGGGACAGGGTTCACTGGGGCCAACGTCCTGACTTTC. The chain is built from TRBV2 and TRBJ2-6, with 9 bases lining up with TRBD1. Per germline, CDR1 SNHLY and CDR2 FYNNEI. This CDR3 has 19 residues. J was trimmed by 2 bases and V by 6 bases; bases with no gene match: 14.